This is a list of T cell receptor beta chains from one sample in a study of T-cell memory formation after mild COVID-19. TCRdb processed the 5' RACE reads anew with MiXCR; each CDR3 protein has one entry. The table has around 530,000 distinct CDR3 sequences, roughly a fifth seen once. Sequencing was done on a sample of PBMCs or a T cell subset sorted from them (not recorded which). The receptor set was obtained from an adult woman who had mild COVID-19 (a few samples of this study predate the infection). Cell type and time point are not known. CDR3s include the opening cysteine and the closing phenylalanine or tryptophan. A D gene is named only where the DNA matches it firmly. Some rows have no size entry. The others give once, few or many, or a class for an expanded clone.

.	TRBV27	few	TRBJ2-7	TGTGCCAGCAGCCCTATAGACAGTTACGAGCAGTACTTC	CASSPIDSYEQYF
.	TRBV11-2	.	TRBJ2-3	TGTGCCGAAGAGGCGGGAAACACAGATACGCAGTATTTT	CAEEAGNTDTQYF
.	TRBV27	.	TRBJ2-3	TGTGCCAGCAGTTTCCGGGATGGCCGCCCAGATACGCAGTATTTT	CASSFRDGRPDTQYF
TRBD2	TRBV9	.	TRBJ2-1	TGTGCCAGCAGCGTAGCGGGAGGCCCCCTGAAGGGCAATGAGCAGTTCTTC	CASSVAGGPLKGNEQFF
.	TRBV5-6	.	TRBJ2-3	TGTGCCAGCAGCTTCGGGCGGGATAGACTCGCAAGAGATACGCAGTATTTT	CASSFGRDRLARDTQYF
.	TRBV20-1	few	TRBJ1-1	TGCAGTGCTAACAGGGATATGAACACTGAAGCTTTCTTT	CSANRDMNTEAFF
.	TRBV12-3/TRBV12-4	few	TRBJ1-1	TGTGCCAGCAGTTTAGACAGGGTCGGAATAACTGAAGCTTTCTTT	CASSLDRVGITEAFF
.	TRBV11-2	few	TRBJ1-6	TGTGCCAGCAGCTTAGATCCACATCCCGGGACATCGAATTCACCCCTCCACTTT	CASSLDPHPGTSNSPLHF
TRBD1	TRBV20-1	.	TRBJ2-7	TGCAGTGCTACCCCGGGACAGGGCTCCTACGAGCAGTACTTC	CSATPGQGSYEQYF
TRBD2	TRBV7-9	.	TRBJ2-5	TGTGCCAGCAGCGCGGGACTAGCGGGGTCGGAGACCCAGTACTTC	CASSAGLAGSETQYF
.	TRBV19	.	TRBJ1-5	TGTGCCAGTAGTATATGGGGGGGCCCTACCATAAATCAGCCCCAGCATTTT	CASSIWGGPTINQPQHF
.	TRBV6-2/TRBV6-3	few	TRBJ2-6	TGTGCCAGCAAGCGCCCTGGGGCCAACGTCCTGACTTTC	CASKRPGANVLTF
.	TRBV24-1	.	TRBJ2-3	TGTGCCACCAGTGATCCGGGGGCGGGTTCCCAAGATACGCAGTATTTT	CATSDPGAGSQDTQYF
.	TRBV7-8	.	TRBJ2-2	TGTGCCAGCAGCTTAGAGCGACTAGTACTCCGGGAGCTGTTTTTT	CASSLERLVLRELFF
.	TRBV7-7	.	TRBJ1-3	TGTGCTAGCAGCTTAGTCGGGCGGGACTCTGGAAACACCATATATTTT	CASSLVGRDSGNTIYF
TRBD1	TRBV7-8	.	TRBJ1-1	TGTGCCAGCAGCTACTCAGGGGGTGGAGTGAACACTGAAGCTTTCTTT	CASSYSGGGVNTEAFF
.	TRBV6-2/TRBV6-3	few	TRBJ1-1	TGTGCCACCGCAGTTGTAGGAGACACTGAAGCTTTCTTT	CATAVVGDTEAFF
TRBD2	TRBV12-3/TRBV12-4	few	TRBJ2-1	TGTGCCAGCAGTTTTAGCGGGAGAGCCTACAATGAGCAGTTCTTC	CASSFSGRAYNEQFF
.	TRBV7-8	.	TRBJ2-5	TGTGCCAGCAGCCTGTTCCGAGGGGCAGGAGAGACCCAGTACTTC	CASSLFRGAGETQYF
.	TRBV18	few	TRBJ1-5	TGTGCCAGCTCTTTTGGGGTTAGCAATCAGCCCCAGCATTTT	CASSFGVSNQPQHF
.	TRBV5-1	.	TRBJ2-2	TGCGCCAGCAGCTTGTATCCGGACGGGGGATTGGACGGGGAGCTGTTTTTT	CASSLYPDGGLDGELFF
TRBD1	TRBV5-4	.	TRBJ1-2	TGTGCCAGCAGCTTGGCGGGACAGGGGATCTATGGCTACACCTTC	CASSLAGQGIYGYTF
.	TRBV19	few	TRBJ2-3	TGTGCCAGTAGTAGGGTGGGGAGCACAGATACGCAGTATTTT	CASSRVGSTDTQYF
.	TRBV12-3/TRBV12-4	few	TRBJ1-1	TGTGCCAGCAGTATTGGAGGGGGGCCGGACACTGAAGCTTTCTTT	CASSIGGGPDTEAFF
TRBD1	TRBV6-5	.	TRBJ1-6	TGTGCCAGCAGTTACGAGGGACAGCCGAATTCACCCCTCCACTTT	CASSYEGQPNSPLHF